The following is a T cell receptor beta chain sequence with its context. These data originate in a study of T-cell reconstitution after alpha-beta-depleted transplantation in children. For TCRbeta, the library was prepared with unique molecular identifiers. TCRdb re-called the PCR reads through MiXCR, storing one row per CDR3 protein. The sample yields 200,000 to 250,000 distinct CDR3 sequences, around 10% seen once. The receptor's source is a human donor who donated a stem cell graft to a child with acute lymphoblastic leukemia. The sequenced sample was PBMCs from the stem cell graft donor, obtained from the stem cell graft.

Here the CDR3 DNA reads TGCGCCAGCAGCTTGAGCGGGGGGCCCCCAGAGACCCAGTACTTC. Residues: CASSLSGGPPETQYF. The gene calls are TRBV5-1 and TRBJ2-5; TRBD2 matches 9 bases. The germline gives CDR1 SGHRS, CDR2 YFSETQ. The trim removed 1 base at V and 4 bases at J, leaving 5 bases unmatched. CDR3 length: 15 amino acids.